The clone carrying this TCR beta chain has only one observation. The data stem from a study of identifying expanded T cells in peripheral blood. The V end was cut by 5 bases, the J end by 10 bases, with 6 bases between. CDR3 length: 10 amino acids. Germline CDR1 SEHNR, CDR2 FQNEAQ (reference sequence). Repertoires were generated with immunoSEQ multiplex PCR, while TCRdb's copy carries only in-frame clones and drops some. Of 70,000 to 95,000 clones in the sample, about 90% were seen once. The sequencing input was blood. V gene TRBV7-9 combines with J gene TRBJ2-1; TRBD2 is a possible D gene (5 bases). This receptor was obtained from a person aged 18 to 70 in good health. DNA of the CDR3: TGTGCCAGCAGCGACTACGAGCAGTTCTTC. Translation: CASSDYEQFF.